The 27 T cell receptor beta chains listed next were all sequenced from one sample in a study of cytomegalovirus exposure and HLA in healthy donors. The PCR contained 60 Vbeta and 13 Jbeta primers. Profiling relied on immunoSEQ multiplex PCR, and the TCRdb table lists in-frame clones only, not all of them. The table shows 180,000 or so clones, with around 80% occurring only once. The sequencing sample was made of PBMCs. The receptors were sampled from a girl under 18 in good health and CMV-seropositive.

The genes are TRBV18 and TRBJ1-1; D perhaps matches TRBD1 (5 bases). Per germline, CDR1 KGHSH and CDR2 LQKENI. Deletions cut 3 bases from V and 0 bases from J, with 11 bases between. CDR3 size: 15 residues. The CDR3, as DNA: TGTGCCAGCTCACCTCAGGGAACGGTGAACACTGAAGCTTTCTTT. It codes for CASSPQGTVNTEAFF.

The chain couples TRBV19 to TRBJ2-7; 10 bases align to TRBD2. The length of the CDR3 is 14 residues. The germline CDR1 and CDR2 sequences are LNHDA and SQIVND (reference sequence). The V segment lost 3 bases and the J segment 3 bases; nucleotides outside the gene matches: 2. CDR3: CASSISGRNYEQYF. As DNA, the CDR3 is TGTGCCAGTAGTATTAGCGGGAGGAACTACGAGCAGTACTTC. The complete variable domain, with remaining parts taken from reference TRBV19 and TRBJ2-7, reads DGGITQSPKYLFRKEGQNVTLSCEQNLNHDAMYWYRQDPGQGLRLIYYSQIVNDFQKGDIAEGYSVSREKKESFPLTVTSAQKNPTAFYLCASSISGRNYEQYFGPGTRLTVT.

This rearrangement joins TRBV4-1 to TRBJ1-1; D unresolved. V lost 3 bases to trimming and J lost 4 bases, with 15 bases between them. CDR3 length equals 15 residues. Germline CDR1 MGHRA, CDR2 YSYEKL. The DNA of the CDR3 is TGCGCCAGCAGCCAGATACAAGCGGATATCACTGAAGCTTTCTTT. This gives the protein CASSQIQADITEAFF.

This rearrangement joins TRBV7-2 to TRBJ2-1, with 8 bases identical to TRBD2. The CDR3 length is 15 residues. Trimming took 6 bases from V and 4 from J; bases not matched to a gene: 8. CDR1 is SGHTA and CDR2 is FQGNSA in the germline V gene. The CDR3 is CASRHSREGYNEQFF. DNA of the CDR3: TGTGCCAGCAGACACAGCCGGGAGGGTTACAATGAGCAGTTCTTC.

This sequence joins TRBV2 and TRBJ2-6; 8 positions match TRBD2. CDR3 length: 15 amino acids. V was pared by 9 bases and J by 0 bases, with 4 bases of the junction left unmatched. In germline, CDR1 is SNHLY, CDR2 FYNNEI. CDR3 bases: TGTGCCAGACAAGCGGGAGACTCTGGGGCCAACGTCCTGACTTTC. This sequence encodes CARQAGDSGANVLTF.

The V call is TRBV7-6, the J call TRBJ2-2; TRBD1 agrees at 7 bases. CDR1 is SGHVS and CDR2 is FNYEAQ in the germline V gene. V lost 5 bases, J lost 3 bases, and 9 bases stayed unmatched. The CDR3 has 16 amino acids. The CDR3 sequence is CASSRRDSRYTGELFF. Written as DNA, the CDR3 is TGTGCCAGCAGCCGACGGGACAGCCGATACACCGGGGAGCTGTTTTTT.

The genes are TRBV4-3 and TRBJ1-5, with TRBD1 matching 8 bases. After removal of 4 bases from V and 8 bases from J, the junction contained 10 bases not matched to a gene. CDR1 is LGHNA, CDR2 YSLEER, per germline. The CDR3 has 15 amino acids. Written as DNA, the CDR3 is TGCGCCAGCAGCCGCGGACAGGGTATTAGAGAGCCCCAGCATTTT. Translating it yields CASSRGQGIREPQHF.

J is TRBJ2-7 and V is TRBV6-5; D is unclear. CDR3 length: 13 residues. Germline lookup yields CDR1 MNHEY and CDR2 SVGAGI. With 0 bases removed from V and 3 bases from J, the gap between germline ends came to 6 bases. The CDR3 here is CASSYSLYYEQYF. The CDR3 coding sequence is TGTGCCAGCAGTTACTCACTGTACTACGAGCAGTACTTC.

This clone appeared once. This chain links TRBV10-1 with TRBJ2-5; 7 bases are shared with TRBD1. The germline gives CDR1 WNHNN, CDR2 SYGVQD (reference sequence). The CDR3 is 13 residues long. J gave up 4 bases and V 9 bases, and 8 bases lay outside the gene matches. CDR3 residues: CARVTGRGETQYF. For the CDR3, the DNA is TGCGCCAGGGTGACAGGGAGAGGAGAGACCCAGTACTTC.

This chain connects TRBV10-2 to TRBJ2-7; 10 bases are a match to TRBD1. J gave up 2 bases and V 7 bases, and 2 bases lay outside the gene matches. Per the germline V gene, CDR1 is WSHSY and CDR2 is SAAADI. The CDR3 sequence is 13 residues long. CDR3 protein: CASTGTGAYEQYF. The CDR3 bases are TGCGCCAGCACCGGGACAGGGGCCTACGAGCAGTACTTC.

The gene calls are TRBV5-4 and TRBJ2-1, with 7 positions matching TRBD1. CDR1 and CDR2 (germline): SGHNT, YYREEE (reference sequence). The CDR3 is 15 residues long. V gave up 3 bases and J gave up 0 bases; unmatched junction bases: 3. CDR3 in DNA: TGTGCCAGCAGCTGGGGACAGACCTCCTACAATGAGCAGTTCTTC. Its translation is CASSWGQTSYNEQFF.

V usage is TRBV2 and J usage is TRBJ2-2; tentatively, D is TRBD2 (6 bases). The V gene lost 4 bases and the J gene lost 4 bases, with 16 bases spanning the gap. CDR1 and CDR2 from the germline V gene are SNHLY and FYNNEI. The CDR3 runs to 16 residues. The CDR3 DNA is TGTGCCAGCAGTGTATTCGGGGGAGGAAGCACCGGGGAGCTGTTTTTT. Amino acid sequence: CASSVFGGGSTGELFF.

This chain links TRBV27 with TRBJ2-5; 7 nucleotides align to TRBD1. CDR3 length: 14 residues. From germline, CDR1 is MNHEY and CDR2 SMNVEV (reference sequence). The ends lost 4 bases at V and 3 bases at J; junction bases unmatched: 5. CDR3 bases: TGTGCCAGCAGTTCCCCAGGGACAGAAGAGACCCAGTACTTC. Protein product: CASSSPGTEETQYF.

The chain employs TRBV7-8 and TRBJ2-1; D call uncertain. Trimming cost V 5 bases and J 2 bases, with 10 bases left between them. The CDR3 has 14 amino acids. The germline gives CDR1 SGHVS, CDR2 FQNEAQ. The CDR3 spells CASSNFKTYNEQFF. CDR3 bases: TGTGCCAGCAGCAACTTTAAAACCTACAATGAGCAGTTCTTC. The whole variable domain, remainder taken from reference TRBV7-8 and TRBJ2-1, is GAGVSQSPRYKVAKRGQDVALRCDPISGHVSLFWYQQALGQGPEFLTYFQNEAQLDKSGLPSDRFFAERPEGSVSTLKIQRTQQEDSAVYLCASSNFKTYNEQFFGPGTRLTVL.

V is TRBV7-2 and J is TRBJ2-3; D unresolved. This CDR3 has 14 amino acids. V dropped 5 bases and J dropped 2 bases, with 11 bases sitting between them. Germline V gene lookup returns CDR1 SGHTA and CDR2 FQGNSA. CDR3 sequence (DNA): TGTGCCAGCAGCCCTACTCACTCCACAGATACGCAGTATTTT. It specifies CASSPTHSTDTQYF.

This clone was detected only a few times. The chain has TRBV6-5 and TRBJ1-5; D gene unclear. Germline V CDR1 and CDR2: MNHEY, SVGAGI. The CDR3 loop spans 13 amino acids. The V gene lost 7 bases and the J gene lost 2 bases, with 9 bases spanning the gap. CDR3 region: CASKEAGNQPQHF. CDR3 coding DNA: TGTGCCAGCAAAGAGGCTGGCAATCAGCCCCAGCATTTT.

J is TRBJ2-2 and V is TRBV11-1; D may be TRBD2 (5 bases). The germline V gene encodes CDR1 SGHAT and CDR2 FQDESV (reference sequence). The CDR3 loop spans 15 amino acids. V lost 5 bases to trimming and J lost 3 bases, with 13 bases between them. In DNA form, the CDR3 reads TGTGCCAGCAGCGCCCGGACTGGATACACCGGGGAGCTGTTTTTT. Its protein product is CASSARTGYTGELFF.

This clone was seen more than once but under ten times. This rearrangement joins TRBV27 to TRBJ2-1; 8 bases line up with TRBD2. V lost 6 bases and J lost 0; bases outside the gene matches: 7. The CDR3 contains 16 residues. The germline CDR1 and CDR2 sequences are MNHEY and SMNVEV (reference sequence). The CDR3 sequence: CASRPGAGVSYNEQFF. Here the CDR3 DNA reads TGTGCCAGCAGACCAGGAGCGGGAGTCTCCTACAATGAGCAGTTCTTC.

This sequence joins TRBV4-1 and TRBJ2-3; a weak D match, TRBD1 (6 bases). The CDR3 covers 13 residues. CDR1 is MGHRA and CDR2 is YSYEKL in the germline V gene. V was shortened by 11 bases and J by 3 bases, with 15 bases between the two germline ends. CDR3 nucleotide sequence: TGCGCCTCGGGACACAGTATTACAGATACGCAGTATTTT. As protein: CASGHSITDTQYF.

The chain is built from TRBV6-1 and TRBJ2-7; D perhaps matches TRBD1 (6 bases). This CDR3 contains 13 residues. Trimming stripped 9 bases from V and 0 bases from J, with 12 bases between. Germline V gene data show CDR1 as MNHNS and CDR2 as SASEGT. This CDR3 is CASSTGLSYEQYF. The CDR3 DNA sequence: TGTGCCAGTTCGACAGGACTCTCCTACGAGCAGTACTTC.

The chain is built from TRBV5-1 and TRBJ2-7; possibly TRBD2 for D (6 bases). The CDR3 is 13 amino acids. V was pared by 1 base and J by 2 bases, with 7 bases between. Germline V CDR1 and CDR2: SGHRS, YFSETQ. The DNA for the CDR3 is TGCGCCAGCAGCTTGCGCGGGGCCTACGAGCAGTACTTC. Translating gives CASSLRGAYEQYF.

The chain is built from TRBV30 and TRBJ1-2; unclear D gene. There are 15 residues in the CDR3. CDR1 is GTSNPN, CDR2 SVGIG, per germline (reference sequence). Between the trimmed V and J ends, which lost 1 base and 4 bases, there was a span of 16 bases. In DNA, the CDR3 is TGTGCCTGGAGTGCAGCTAGGAATGCCCCCTATGGCTACACCTTC. Its protein is CAWSAARNAPYGYTF.

The rearrangement links TRBV10-2 to TRBJ1-2; 7 bases match TRBD1. The CDR3 runs 13 residues. V trimming: 5 bases; J trimming: 7 bases; junction bases outside the gene matches: 7. From germline, CDR1 is WSHSY and CDR2 SAAADI. The CDR3 spells CASSWTGSGGYTF. CDR3 nucleotides: TGCGCCAGCAGTTGGACAGGCAGCGGTGGCTACACCTTC.

The V call is TRBV5-1, the J call TRBJ2-7, with 7 bases that match TRBD1. V lost 0 bases, J lost 5 bases, and 5 bases stayed unmatched. Germline-derived CDR1 and CDR2 are SGHRS and YFSETQ. This CDR3 is 14 amino acids long. CDR3 sequence reads: CASSLVGTANEQYF. CDR3 nucleotide sequence: TGCGCCAGCAGCTTGGTGGGGACAGCTAACGAGCAGTACTTC.

The chain combines TRBV5-1 with TRBJ2-7; 7 bases line up with TRBD1. The CDR3 consists of 14 residues. The junction had 7 bases not matched to a gene; V was cut back by 4 bases and J by 3 bases. Germline V CDR1 and CDR2: SGHRS, YFSETQ. For the CDR3, the DNA is TGCGCCAGCAGCGCCGGGACAGCTATCTACGAGCAGTACTTC. Its translation is CASSAGTAIYEQYF. Full variable domain (remainder filled in from reference TRBV5-1 and TRBJ2-7): KAGVTQTPRYLIKTRGQQVTLSCSPISGHRSVSWYQQTPGQGLQFLFEYFSETQRNKGNFPGRFSGRQFSNSRSEMNVSTLELGDSALYLCASSAGTAIYEQYFGPGTRLTVT.

A single count supports this clone. This chain connects TRBV2 to TRBJ2-3, with TRBD2 identical over 10 bases. This CDR3 spans 15 amino acids. V dropped 4 bases and J dropped 6; count of bases not matched to a gene: 7. Germline CDR1 is SNHLY and CDR2 is FYNNEI. This CDR3 is CASSVGAGGRDTQYF. Here the CDR3 DNA reads TGTGCCAGCAGTGTAGGAGCGGGAGGGAGGGATACGCAGTATTTT. Full variable domain (outside the CDR3, taken from reference TRBV2 and TRBJ2-3): EPEVTQTPSHQVTQMGQEVILRCVPISNHLYFYWYRQILGQKVEFLVSFYNNEISEKSEIFDDQFSVERPDGSNFTLKIRSTKLEDSAMYFCASSVGAGGRDTQYFGPGTRLTVL.

The chain is built from TRBV4-1 and TRBJ2-7; maybe TRBD1 (6 bases). V was cut by 4 bases and J by 0 bases, with 10 bases left in between. The V gene's germline CDR1 is MGHRA and CDR2 YSYEKL. The CDR3 contains 14 residues. The CDR3 reads CASSPTGLSYEQYF. The DNA of the CDR3 is TGCGCCAGCAGCCCGACAGGCCTCTCCTACGAGCAGTACTTC.